This is a list of T cell receptor beta chains from one sample in a study of blood T cell repertoires in COVID-19. Produced via immunoSEQ multiplex PCR; TCRdb's table is partial and in-frame only. The table records hundreds of thousands of clones, over 75% of them present only once. Sequenced input: PBMCs or T cells enriched from blood (not recorded which). Source of these receptors: a woman aged 45-65 years with acute COVID-19. Both conserved end residues are trimmed from each CDR3. Fields, in order: J gene, V gene, CDR3 protein.

J gene: TRBJ1-3; V gene: TRBV5-1; CDR3 protein: ASSLGGSLFSGNTIY
J gene: TRBJ1-2; V gene: TRBV6-5; CDR3 protein: ASRPGAGGYT
J gene: TRBJ1-2; V gene: TRBV19; CDR3 protein: ASSPRLGGYGYT
J gene: TRBJ1-5; V gene: TRBV7-8; CDR3 protein: ASSLWRGGDQPQH
J gene: TRBJ2-7; V gene: TRBV6-5; CDR3 protein: ASVATETYEQY
J gene: TRBJ2-3; V gene: TRBV6-5; CDR3 protein: ASTGLAGDTQY
J gene: TRBJ2-2; V gene: TRBV14; CDR3 protein: ASSQVLAGGAGELF
J gene: TRBJ1-2; V gene: TRBV7-9; CDR3 protein: ASSLGGDGYT
J gene: TRBJ2-7; V gene: TRBV11-2; CDR3 protein: ASSLSLDSSYEQY
J gene: TRBJ1-1; V gene: TRBV5-4; CDR3 protein: ASSLRQGSNTEAF
J gene: TRBJ1-2; V gene: TRBV2; CDR3 protein: ASSEARANYGYT
J gene: TRBJ1-2; V gene: TRBV4-3; CDR3 protein: ASSQEKAVANYGYT
J gene: TRBJ1-2; V gene: TRBV2; CDR3 protein: ASSPDRAGYT
J gene: TRBJ2-1; V gene: TRBV6-1; CDR3 protein: ASSEAVASGGNEQF
J gene: TRBJ1-3; V gene: TRBV7-8; CDR3 protein: ASSLGLMPGNTIY
J gene: TRBJ1-1; V gene: TRBV7-8; CDR3 protein: ASSLGLGGLTEAF
J gene: TRBJ1-1; V gene: TRBV6-5; CDR3 protein: ASRAGTANTEAF
J gene: TRBJ1-4; V gene: TRBV6-1; CDR3 protein: ASSVDRDSTNEKLF
J gene: TRBJ1-5; V gene: TRBV18; CDR3 protein: ASSPLAGDQPQH
J gene: TRBJ2-2; V gene: TRBV4-1; CDR3 protein: ASTQLANTGELF
J gene: TRBJ1-2; V gene: TRBV23-1; CDR3 protein: ASSFGGQDL
J gene: TRBJ1-3; V gene: TRBV14; CDR3 protein: ASSPAGRSFLNPGNTIY
J gene: TRBJ2-3; V gene: TRBV5-1; CDR3 protein: ASSLEGLADTQY
J gene: TRBJ1-1; V gene: TRBV6-2/TRBV6-3; CDR3 protein: ASSRVGLLNTEAF
J gene: TRBJ1-4; V gene: TRBV3-1/TRBV3-2; CDR3 protein: ASSLDRGSREKLF
J gene: TRBJ1-3; V gene: TRBV5-1; CDR3 protein: ASSPDRNSGNTIY
J gene: TRBJ1-1; V gene: TRBV27; CDR3 protein: ASYEDRWDTEAF
J gene: TRBJ2-3; V gene: TRBV12-3/TRBV12-4; CDR3 protein: ASSATVSDTQY
J gene: TRBJ1-3; V gene: TRBV18; CDR3 protein: ASSVGRDSSGNTIY
J gene: TRBJ1-5; V gene: TRBV19; CDR3 protein: ASGPGGANQPQH
J gene: TRBJ1-1; V gene: TRBV18; CDR3 protein: ASSPPGRTGTEAF
J gene: TRBJ2-1; V gene: TRBV7-8; CDR3 protein: ASEQTSGLSYPNEQF
J gene: TRBJ1-3; V gene: TRBV2; CDR3 protein: ASSSAGSGNTIY